This T cell receptor (beta chain) originates from a study of blood T cells in healthy people across ages. General study points: Compared with aged donors, long-lived donors showed fewer expanded clones, suggesting selection. Estimates of diversity drawn from one million T cells were considered underestimates. Donor CMV status, an unknown factor, possibly confounded changes in expanded clonotypes.

Note on this clonotype: Its antigen is not known.

This CDR3 region has 17 residues. A second about 7 to 12 cycle PCR used barcoded and J-beta primers. One entry per CDR3 protein results from TCRdb running MiXCR on the 5' RACE reads. Of approximately 360,000 distinct CDR3 sequences listed, 50% to 60% are singletons. This TCR was sampled from a man aged 60 to 69 in good health. The sequencing input was blood. The chain has TRBV21-1 and TRBJ2-3; TRBD1, the table's D call, lacks a check against the DNA. TRBV21-1 constitutes a pseudogene. This CDR3 reads CASSNPAGRCSTDTQYF. The DNA of the CDR3 is TGTGCCAGCAGCAACCCCGCAGGGAGATGTAGCACAGATACGCAGTATTTT.